The next 32 T cell receptor beta chains were all read from a single sample in a study of blood T cells in healthy people across ages. A sample-barcoded 5' primer and a J-beta primer mix were used in a second PCR of about 7 to 12 cycles. TCRdb called the 5' RACE reads again in MiXCR, with one record for every CDR3 protein. The sample includes roughly 730,000 distinct CDR3 sequences, 56% of them seen just once. What was sequenced was blood. These receptors were taken from a man in his forties in good health.

The V call is TRBV7-3, the J call TRBJ1-2; D is ambiguous. From germline, CDR1 is SGHTA and CDR2 FQGTGA. The CDR3 totals 14 residues. V lost 5 bases, J lost 0 bases, and 10 bases lay in between. The chain's CDR3 is CASSEDGSNYGYTF. CDR3 coding DNA: TGTGCCAGCAGCGAGGACGGTTCTAACTATGGCTACACCTTC.

This clonotype was seen more than once but under ten times. One junction end disagrees with the germline gene, perhaps due to a read error. The chain employs TRBV5-1 and TRBJ1-1, with D unclear. From germline, CDR1 is SGHRS and CDR2 YFSETQ. CDR3 length equals 14 residues. CDR3 coding DNA: TGTGCCAGCAGCTTAGCGGGGAGGAACACTGAAGCTTTCTTT. Translating it yields CASSLAGRNTEAFF.

The chain is built from TRBV20-1 and TRBJ1-1; D gene ambiguous. The CDR3 has 14 amino acids. The germline V gene has CDR1 DFQATT and CDR2 SNEGSKA (reference sequence). V was clipped by 0 bases and J by 4 bases, with 12 bases between them. CDR3: CSARDRFPGTEAFF. The CDR3 nucleotides read TGCAGTGCTAGAGATCGTTTTCCCGGCACTGAAGCTTTCTTT.

V gene TRBV12-3 or TRBV12-4 combines with J gene TRBJ1-1; D is perhaps TRBD1 (6 bases). V was shortened by 4 bases and J by 0 bases, with 15 bases between the two germline ends. The CDR3 is 16 residues long. This CDR3 is CASSSRLQGLNTEAFF. DNA for the CDR3: TGTGCCAGCAGTTCCCGACTACAGGGATTGAACACTGAAGCTTTCTTT.

The CDR3 bases are TGTGCCAGCAGCCCCAGGACAGGGGGCCTATATGGCTACACCTTC. Protein: CASSPRTGGLYGYTF. This chain links TRBV5-4 with TRBJ1-2; the match to TRBD1 covers 11 bases. CDR1 is SGHNT, CDR2 YYREEE, per germline (reference sequence). CDR3 length: 15 amino acids. V dropped 4 bases and J dropped 5; count of bases not matched to a gene: 7.

This clonotype was picked up a small number of times. The rearrangement joins TRBV11-3 to TRBJ2-3; 9 bases fit TRBD1. Trimming took 5 bases from V and 3 from J; bases not matched to a gene: 9. This CDR3 spans 16 amino acids. Germline loops: CDR1 SGHNT, CDR2 YENEEA. The CDR3 DNA reads as TGTGCCAGCAGCCCCCTCCGGGACAGGGCGACAGATACGCAGTATTTT. Its translation is CASSPLRDRATDTQYF.

This clonotype was seen a handful of times. The rearrangement links TRBV27 to TRBJ2-5; 14 bases line up with TRBD2. Trimming at V came to 5 bases and at J to 2 bases, leaving 10 bases not matched to a gene. The CDR3 is made up of 18 amino acids. CDR1 is MNHEY, CDR2 SMNVEV, per germline (reference sequence). The CDR3 here is CASSTRTSGRSTQETQYF. The CDR3 nucleotides read TGTGCCAGCAGTACCCGGACTAGCGGGAGGAGCACTCAAGAGACCCAGTACTTC.

The chain uses TRBV6-6 and TRBJ2-4; 12 bases are a match to TRBD2. Judging by the DNA end, TRBJ2-7 fits better; the J call may be wrong. The CDR3 runs 17 residues. Germline V CDR1 and CDR2: MNHNY, SVGAGI (reference sequence). CDR3 DNA: TGTGCCAGCAGTTACCACTCCGGGACTAGCGGGTCCTACGAGCAGTACTTC. Amino acid sequence: CASSYHSGTSGSYEQYF.

This clonotype occurred a few times. The chain links TRBV3-1 to TRBJ2-5, with D possibly called TRBD1 or TRBD2 (6 bases each). V was trimmed by 0 bases and J by 5 bases, leaving 13 bases between them. Germline V gene lookup returns CDR1 LGHDT and CDR2 YNNKEL (reference sequence). The CDR3 runs to 15 residues. CDR3 in DNA: TGTGCCAGCAGCCAAGATTGGCAGGGGAGGGAGACCCAGTACTTC. Translating it yields CASSQDWQGRETQYF.

The sample holds a few counts of this clonotype. The gene calls are TRBV20-1 and TRBJ2-1; 8 nucleotides line up with TRBD2. Germline assignment: CDR1 DFQATT and CDR2 SNEGSKA (reference sequence). The CDR3 is 13 amino acids. In nucleotides, the CDR3 is TGCAGCGTCGGGGGGGTTAACTACAATGAGCAGTTCTTC. Amino acids: CSVGGVNYNEQFF.

The chain couples TRBV30 to TRBJ1-3, with a possible D match to TRBD1 (6 bases). V dropped 2 bases and J dropped 1 base, with 9 bases sitting between them. The CDR3 extends over 14 amino acids. Germline values: CDR1 GTSNPN, CDR2 SVGIG (reference sequence). The CDR3 nucleotides read TGTGCCTGGAGTCGAGACAGGTCTGGAAACACCATATATTTT. It codes for CAWSRDRSGNTIYF.

The gene calls are TRBV4-1 and TRBJ2-3; the D gene is possibly TRBD2 (6 bases). Germline loops: CDR1 MGHRA, CDR2 YSYEKL. V was trimmed by 1 base and J by 5 bases, leaving 10 bases between them. CDR3 size: 14 residues. Written as DNA, the CDR3 is TGCGCCAGCAGCCAAGGGGTCGGGGGAGATACGCAGTATTTT. It specifies CASSQGVGGDTQYF.

This clonotype was seen just once. This sequence joins TRBV25-1 and TRBJ2-3; the D gene could be TRBD1 or TRBD2 (5 bases each). Between the trimmed V and J ends, which lost 10 bases and 0 bases, there was a span of 23 bases. There are 17 residues in the CDR3. Per germline, CDR1 MGHDK and CDR2 SYGVNS. The CDR3 loop is CAILRDGHRSSTDTQYF. CDR3 in DNA: TGTGCCATCCTCCGGGACGGACATCGATCAAGCACAGATACGCAGTATTTT.

The chain links TRBV27 to TRBJ2-7, with 11 bases identical to TRBD2. Trimming at V came to 2 bases and at J to 2 bases, leaving 5 bases not matched to a gene. CDR1 is MNHEY and CDR2 is SMNVEV in the germline V gene (reference sequence). The CDR3 totals 16 residues. CDR3 sequence reads: CASSLVTSGGTYEQYF. The CDR3 DNA reads TGTGCCAGCAGTTTAGTAACTAGCGGGGGAACCTACGAGCAGTACTTC.

The table lists this clonotype with a few counts. The chain couples TRBV25-1 to TRBJ1-2; weak D call: TRBD1 (5 bases). Trimming removed 0 bases at V and 2 bases at J, with 10 bases between. There are 15 residues in the CDR3. Looked up from germline, CDR1 is MGHDK and CDR2 is SYGVNS. The CDR3 DNA reads TGTGCCAGCAGTGAATACAGGGCTGCGAACTATGGCTACACCTTC. Protein sequence: CASSEYRAANYGYTF.

The chain has TRBV10-2 and TRBJ2-5; 10 nucleotides line up with TRBD2. V lost 8 bases and J lost 3; bases outside the gene matches: 9. Germline CDR1 reads WSHSY; CDR2 reads SAAADI. The CDR3 spans 15 residues. CDR3 sequence: CASLGLAGVEETQYF. For the CDR3, the DNA is TGCGCCAGCTTAGGCCTAGCGGGGGTTGAAGAGACCCAGTACTTC.

This chain connects TRBV6-5 to TRBJ1-1; TRBD1 might be the D (6 bases). The CDR3 extends over 13 amino acids. Between the trimmed V and J ends, which lost 0 bases and 11 bases, there was a span of 13 bases. Germline-derived CDR1 and CDR2 are MNHEY and SVGAGI. CDR3 amino acids: CASSYSRGFKAFF. The CDR3 coding sequence is TGTGCCAGCAGTTACTCGAGGGGGTTTAAGGCTTTCTTT.

This clonotype was seen once. The chain is built from TRBV5-1 and TRBJ1-1; D is uncertain. Germline V lookup: CDR1 SGHRS, CDR2 YFSETQ. Trimming removed 4 bases at V and 4 bases at J, with 17 bases between. This CDR3 has 15 residues. The DNA of the CDR3 is TGCGCCAGCAGCCCGTGGCAAGGAACGGGCACTGAAGCTTTCTTT. Translated, it gives CASSPWQGTGTEAFF.

This clonotype was counted only a few times. The chain employs TRBV4-1 and TRBJ2-7, with TRBD2 matching over 11 bases. V dropped 4 bases and J dropped 4; count of bases not matched to a gene: 6. The germline V gene has CDR1 MGHRA and CDR2 YSYEKL. CDR3 size: 15 residues. CDR3 region: CASSPEGLAEYEQYF. For the CDR3, the DNA is TGCGCCAGCAGCCCCGAGGGACTAGCGGAATACGAGCAGTACTTC.

This clonotype was seen only once. Compared with germline, one end of the junction differs, possibly owing to a read error. J is TRBJ1-2 and V is TRBV4-3, with unresolved D. Germline V gene lookup returns CDR1 LGHNA and CDR2 YSLEER. This CDR3 comprises 15 residues. In nucleotides, the CDR3 is TGCCCCAGCAGCCAAGATTCAAACAGTAACTATGGCTACACCTTC. Amino acid sequence: CPSSQDSNSNYGYTF.

The rearrangement uses TRBV12-3 or TRBV12-4 and TRBJ1-4; no clear D. The CDR3 is made up of 13 amino acids. Between the trimmed V and J ends, which lost 8 bases and 8 bases, there was a span of 15 bases. This chain's CDR3 is CASRAVQREKLFF. CDR3 DNA sequence: TGTGCCAGCCGCGCGGTCCAAAGGGAAAAACTGTTTTTT.

This clonotype was observed once. V and J are TRBV24-1 and TRBJ2-1; no reliable D call. V dropped 2 bases and J dropped 9 bases, with 16 bases sitting between them. This CDR3 spans 15 amino acids. Germline V CDR1 and CDR2: KGHDR, SFDVKD. The CDR3 spells CATSDSRVPPGEQFF. CDR3 coding DNA: TGTGCCACCAGTGATTCCCGGGTCCCACCGGGTGAGCAGTTCTTC.

This clonotype was observed a few times. The rearrangement joins TRBV7-2 to TRBJ2-3, with 11 bases matching TRBD2. Germline lookup yields CDR1 SGHTA and CDR2 FQGNSA. The length of the CDR3 is 17 residues. V lost 2 bases and J lost 2; bases outside the gene matches: 6. DNA for the CDR3: TGTGCCAGCAGCTTACGGGGACTAGCGGCGAACACAGATACGCAGTATTTT. It is translated as CASSLRGLAANTDTQYF. Based on the CDR3 plus reference TRBV7-2 and TRBJ2-3, the full variable domain is GAGVSQSPSNKVTEKGKDVELRCDPISGHTALYWYRQSLGQGLEFLIYFQGNSAPDKSGLPSDRFSAERTGGSVSTLTIQRTQQEDSAVYLCASSLRGLAANTDTQYFGPGTRLTVL.

This clonotype has just a few counts. V gene TRBV6-2 or TRBV6-3 combines with J gene TRBJ1-1, with a tentative D call TRBD1 (5 bases). This CDR3 contains 11 residues. Looked up from germline, CDR1 is MNHEY and CDR2 is SVGEGT. V dropped 6 bases and J dropped 7 bases, with 9 bases sitting between them. The CDR3 spells CASSLDSEAFF. CDR3 DNA sequence: TGTGCCAGCAGCCTAGACAGTGAAGCTTTCTTT.

The J gene is TRBJ2-7, the V gene TRBV6-5; 8 bases agree with TRBD2. The CDR3 is 15 amino acids. J lost 0 bases, V lost 7 bases, and 8 bases had no gene match. Germline V gene data show CDR1 as MNHEY and CDR2 as SVGAGI. The CDR3 DNA is TGTGCCAGCAACAGGGCGGGGGGTCCCTCCTACGAGCAGTACTTC. Its translation: CASNRAGGPSYEQYF.

This clonotype was seen more than once but under ten times. The gene calls are TRBV27 and TRBJ2-5, with 7 nucleotides matching TRBD1. Germline CDR1 is MNHEY and CDR2 is SMNVEV (reference sequence). The CDR3 is made up of 15 amino acids. The V and J ends lost 5 bases and 4 bases, in that order; junction bases with no gene match: 10. The CDR3 reads CASSMTGRLTETQYF. CDR3 DNA: TGTGCCAGCAGTATGACAGGGCGGTTGACAGAGACCCAGTACTTC.

This clonotype showed up just a few times. This rearrangement joins TRBV29-1 to TRBJ2-1; 8 bases are a match to TRBD2. This CDR3 comprises 13 residues. V lost 7 bases to trimming and J lost 5 bases; unmatched junction nucleotides: 7. Germline V gene data show CDR1 as SQVTM and CDR2 as ANQGSEA. The CDR3 region is CSAAGVFDNEQFF. The CDR3 region has the DNA TGCAGCGCAGCGGGAGTCTTCGACAATGAGCAGTTCTTC.

Comments on this clonotype: Relative to the germline gene, one junction end is altered; a read error may explain this. The V and J genes are TRBV29-1 and TRBJ2-7, with TRBD2 matching over 13 bases. This CDR3 comprises 13 residues. In germline, CDR1 is SQVTM, CDR2 ANQGSEA. The CDR3 region is CGVVTSGRNEQYF. CDR3 bases: TGCGGCGTTGTGACTAGCGGGAGGAACGAGCAGTACTTC.

This chain connects TRBV11-2 to TRBJ2-4; 8 nucleotides agree with TRBD1. The J call may be in error: the DNA end matches TRBJ2-7 better. Germline V gives CDR1 SGHAT, CDR2 FQNNGV. The CDR3 length is 17 residues. The CDR3 reads CASSLGAPGGGNYEQYF. CDR3 bases: TGTGCCAGCAGCTTAGGAGCTCCAGGGGGCGGAAACTACGAGCAGTACTTC.

On this clonotype itself: A read error may account for a junction end that differs from germline. CDR3 DNA sequence: TGCAGCGTTGAAGATCGGGATGGGGGCTATGGTTACACCTTC. This gives the protein CSVEDRDGGYGYTF. The rearrangement links TRBV29-1 to TRBJ1-2; the D gene is possibly TRBD1 (6 bases). The germline V gene encodes CDR1 SQVTM and CDR2 ANQGSEA. CDR3 size: 14 residues.

A few counts support this clonotype. The chain has TRBV24-1 and TRBJ2-6; D is unclear. The V gene lost 3 bases and the J gene lost 0 bases, with 5 bases spanning the gap. Germline CDR1 and CDR2: KGHDR and SFDVKD. The CDR3 contains 15 residues. The CDR3 is CATSDTDSGANVLTF. CDR3 sequence (DNA): TGTGCCACCAGTGATACAGACTCTGGGGCCAACGTCCTGACTTTC.

The chain links TRBV28 to TRBJ2-5, with TRBD2 matching over 7 bases. The CDR3 has 15 amino acids. V shed 2 bases, J shed 4 bases, and the junction held 7 bases outside the gene matches. CDR1 is MDHEN, CDR2 SYDVKM, per germline. The CDR3 DNA reads TGTGCCAGCAGTTTAGCGGGAGTTATGCGAGAGACCCAGTACTTC. It translates to CASSLAGVMRETQYF.